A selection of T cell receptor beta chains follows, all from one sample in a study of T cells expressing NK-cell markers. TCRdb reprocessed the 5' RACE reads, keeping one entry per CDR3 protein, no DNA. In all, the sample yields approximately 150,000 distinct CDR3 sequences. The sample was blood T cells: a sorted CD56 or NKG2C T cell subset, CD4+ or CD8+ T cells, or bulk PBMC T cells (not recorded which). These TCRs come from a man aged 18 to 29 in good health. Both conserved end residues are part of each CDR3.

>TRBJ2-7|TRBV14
CASSQAGTSDSYEQYF
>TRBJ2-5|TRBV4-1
CASSQAGYETQYF
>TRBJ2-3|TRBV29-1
CSALSPRDSTDTQYF
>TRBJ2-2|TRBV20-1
CSARGAGRENTGELFF
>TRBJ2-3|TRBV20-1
CSRLVHPDTQYF
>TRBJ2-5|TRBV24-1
CATSEQGQLETQYF
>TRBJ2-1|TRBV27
CASTSGNSYNEQFF
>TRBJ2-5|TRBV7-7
CASSPGVGEETQYF
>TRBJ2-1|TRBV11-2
CASSLASGAYNEQFF
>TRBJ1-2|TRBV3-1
CASSQDTGHSDGYTF
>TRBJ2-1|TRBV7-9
CASSYDRSPSYNEQFF
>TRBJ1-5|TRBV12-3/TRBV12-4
CASTRDTMGNQPQHF
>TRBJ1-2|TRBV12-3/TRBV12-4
CASSFPGVYGYTF
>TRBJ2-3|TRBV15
CATSRGTGPDTQYF
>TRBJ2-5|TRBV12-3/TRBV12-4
CASSPSGLQETQYF
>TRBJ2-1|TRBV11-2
CASRPSGSTNEQFF
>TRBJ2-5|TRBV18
CASSPYLDPGETQYF
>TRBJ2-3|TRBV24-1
CATSDLGGQGADTQYF
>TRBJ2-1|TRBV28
CASSPPPSGVTEQFF
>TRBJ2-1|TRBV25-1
CASSERGQIAYNEQFF
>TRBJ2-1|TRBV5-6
CASSLAAGGPQFF
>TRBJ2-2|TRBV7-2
CASSLAGTSTGELFF
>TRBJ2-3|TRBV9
CASSGWTSGSPDTQYF
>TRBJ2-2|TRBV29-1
CSVDDRGQNTGELFF
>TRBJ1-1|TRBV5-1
CASSLSPAMNTEAFF
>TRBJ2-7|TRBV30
CAWSVSPGYEQYF
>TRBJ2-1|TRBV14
CASSLGTSGNEQFF
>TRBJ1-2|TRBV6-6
CASSYQQGGYTF
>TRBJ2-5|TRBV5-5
CASSLAYAGTQYF
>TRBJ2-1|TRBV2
CASSDSPGLAGGRYNEQFF
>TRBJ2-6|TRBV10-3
CAISELDNPGANVLTF
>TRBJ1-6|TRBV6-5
CASSYPKTGGNSPLHF
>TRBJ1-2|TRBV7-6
CASSDGQGLGYGYTF
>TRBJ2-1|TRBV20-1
CSARDGDAQGSYNEQFF
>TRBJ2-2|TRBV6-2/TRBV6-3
CASSYLPTSGSLGELFF
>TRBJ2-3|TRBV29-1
CSVYRTSGSLDTQYF
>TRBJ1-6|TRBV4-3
CASSRRTGKESPLHF
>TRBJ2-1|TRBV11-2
CASSLGRAGGNNEQFF
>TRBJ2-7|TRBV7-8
CASSGLAGQNEQYF
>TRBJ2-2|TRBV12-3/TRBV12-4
CASSFSRHRETGELFF
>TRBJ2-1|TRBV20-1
CSAPASASGYNEQFF
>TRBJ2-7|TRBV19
CASRLAGGPSYEQYF
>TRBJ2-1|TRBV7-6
CASSFLWGKTSEHNEQFF
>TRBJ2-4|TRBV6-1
CASSGLSQSSKNIQYF
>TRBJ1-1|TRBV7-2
CASSTWTGLDRTEAFF
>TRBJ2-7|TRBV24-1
CATSDYMEGDEQYF
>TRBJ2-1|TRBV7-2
CASSLSSGSGEQFF
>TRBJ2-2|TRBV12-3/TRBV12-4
CASSRETGPTGELFF